What follows is one T cell receptor beta chain and its context. Repertoires were generated with immunoSEQ multiplex PCR, while TCRdb's copy carries only in-frame clones and drops some. The table has about 190,000 clones, around 80% seen once; the top ten hold 9.5% to 15%. The data belong to a study of blood T cell repertoires in COVID-19. CDR3 length equals 15 residues. Per germline, CDR1 LNHDA and CDR2 SQIVND (reference sequence). V trimming: 4 bases; J trimming: 1 base; junction bases outside the gene matches: 4. The chain joins TRBV19 to TRBJ2-3; TRBD1 matches at 8 bases. The sequence was obtained from a woman aged 45-65 years with acute or convalescent COVID-19. Input material: peripheral blood. In DNA form, the CDR3 reads TGTGCCAGTAGTACGCCGGGACAGGGCACAGATACGCAGTATTTT. Its protein product is CASSTPGQGTDTQYF.